The clone carrying this TCR beta chain has ten or more counts. The antigen is undetermined. Germline V gene lookup returns CDR1 SGHTA and CDR2 FQGNSA. Trimming cost V 1 base and J 0 bases, with 10 bases left between them. The CDR3 is made up of 16 amino acids. The source of the sample is a study of CD8 T cells in ankylosing spondylitis. Scientists made TCR beta libraries using quantitative 5'-RACE with molecular barcodes. TCRdb ran MiXCR on the 5' RACE reads and lists one entry per CDR3 protein. The table shows hundreds of thousands of distinct CDR3 sequences, with roughly 8.6% occurring only once. General study points: Researchers report that disease-linked clones proved CD8+ and relatively rare in peripheral blood.

The specimen was blood, either unsorted or a sorted T cell fraction (not recorded which). This sequence joins TRBV7-2 and TRBJ1-5; D not certain. The origin of this receptor is a male donor with ankylosing spondylitis or in good health (not recorded which). The CDR3, as DNA: TGTGCCAGCAGCTTAGTGGCTGGGGTTAGCAATCAGCCCCAGCATTTT. Translated, it gives CASSLVAGVSNQPQHF.